This record looks at one T cell receptor beta chain sequence and its context. TCRdb re-called clones from the PCR reads using MiXCR. The table records fewer than 20,000 clones, roughly 25% of them present only once. The data originate from a study of metastatic and nonmetastatic thyroid tumors. Trimming cost V 10 bases and J 6 bases; bases outside gene matches: 20. The CDR3 length is 16 residues. The germline V gene has CDR1 SGHAT and CDR2 FQNNGV. Patients underwent thyroid surgery, and none had received any treatment before it. The sequencing input was adjacent normal tissue. The rearrangement joins TRBV11-2 to TRBJ2-7, with TRBD2 matching 8 bases. The source of this sequence is a female donor with papillary thyroid cancer or a benign thyroid nodule (not recorded which). Some clones in this sample may be carry-over from other donors' samples. The CDR3 nucleotides read TGTGCCATCATCCCACGGACTAGCTCCTCAGGGTGCGAGCAGTACTTC. It yields the protein CAIIPRTSSSGCEQYF.